This TCR beta chain is drawn from a study of T cells in Graves' hyperthyroidism and ophthalmopathy. Study-level information: Once the initial diagnosis was made, peripheral blood was obtained before any treatment. Whole-study findings and limits: Most thyroid clonotypes that were expanded above 0.001 also turned up in blood. Progression to ophthalmopathy was predicted a median of 6.5 months early.

As for this clonotype: Its antigen remains unidentified.

From germline, CDR1 is MDHEN and CDR2 SYDVKM. The V and J ends lost 7 bases and 5 bases respectively, with 14 bases between them. CDR3 size: 13 residues. In patients aged 18 to 65, hyperthyroidism was newly diagnosed, with duration under 2 months. Using RNA transcripts as the source, TCR beta CDR3 regions were amplified. An initial round of RT-PCR targeting the TCR CDR3 relied on the HTBI primer set. Via MiXCR, TCRdb re-called the multiplex PCR reads, giving one row per CDR3 protein. Of fewer than 200,000 distinct CDR3 sequences detected, over 15% appear once; the ten largest clones hold around 29%. The clonotype was recovered from a woman between 45 and 65 years old with Graves' hyperthyroidism. The chain joins TRBV28 to TRBJ1-1, with D unresolved. Material for sequencing was blood. The CDR3 region is CASMAGGETEAFF. In DNA, the CDR3 is TGTGCCAGCATGGCCGGAGGAGAGACTGAAGCTTTCTTT.